This paragraph covers one T cell receptor (beta chain) sequence. This specimen comes from a study of T cell changes during pregnancy in multiple sclerosis. The CDR3 covers 12 residues. Germline CDR1 reads SQVTM; CDR2 reads ANQGSEA. The ends were cut back, 4 bases at V and 3 bases at J, with 10 bases in the middle. Generated by immunoSEQ multiplex PCR, the TCRdb table keeps only in-frame clones and is missing some. The sample lists approximately 97,000 clones, 90% to 95% occurring once. This TCR came from a female donor in good health, enrolled as a control in a pregnancy study. This chain connects TRBV29-1 to TRBJ2-7, with a weak D call TRBD1 (5 bases). The source material was peripheral blood, sampled after pregnancy. CDR3 in DNA: TGCAGCGTTGCAGGGAACTACTACGAGCAGTACTTC. This encodes CSVAGNYYEQYF.